Here is one T cell receptor (beta chain) with its context. The target antigen is unknown. Germline V gene data show CDR1 as SGHRS and CDR2 as YFSETQ. This CDR3 is built from 12 residues. Trimming removed 0 bases at V and 2 bases at J, with 2 bases between. This sample was included in a study of T cell responses to AZD1222 COVID-19 vaccine. Overall study findings and caveats: Females outnumbered males among donors, who were mostly white British; clonal diversity was possibly underestimated. Scientists sampled the repertoires only once the peak T cell response had passed.

This table comes from immunoSEQ multiplex PCR, and its TCRdb copy is limited to in-frame clones, with some not included. The sample includes roughly 77,000 clones, 88% of them seen just once. The sequencing used peripheral blood, collected on day 0 of MenACWY control vaccination. The origin of this receptor is an adult in good health. The V and J genes are TRBV5-1 and TRBJ1-2; D unresolved. This CDR3 is CASSLANYGYTF. The CDR3 bases are TGCGCCAGCAGCTTGGCCAACTATGGCTACACCTTC.